This T cell receptor beta chain appears in the sequencing data of a study of CD8 T cells in Susac syndrome. Controls were healthy donors chosen to match patients in age and sex. This clonotype was found a few times. Reverse transcription of about 0.5 to 1 ug RNA used random hexamers. The immunoSEQ assay covered 54 Vbeta and 13 Jbeta segments for CDR3. TCRdb re-derived calls from the immunoSEQ multiplex PCR reads in MiXCR, one entry per CDR3 protein. The table has over 95,000 distinct CDR3 sequences, around 92% seen once; the top ten hold approximately 0.12%. V lost 6 bases, J lost 5 bases, and 9 bases stayed unmatched. The germline V gene has CDR1 MNHEY and CDR2 SVGAGI. This CDR3 is built from 14 residues.

The receptor comes from a human donor in good health. Sequencing used CD8+ T cells from PBMCs. The chain employs TRBV6-5 and TRBJ2-5; 7 bases map to TRBD1. In DNA form, the CDR3 reads TGTGCCAGCAGCAGTGACAGGGCAGCCGAGACCCAGTACTTC. Protein sequence: CASSSDRAAETQYF.